These 18 T cell receptor beta chains were all obtained from the same sample, sequenced in a study of CD8 T cells in ankylosing spondylitis. TCRdb reprocessed the 5' RACE reads via MiXCR and lists one record per CDR3 protein. The sample has a few hundred thousand distinct CDR3 sequences, more than 9% seen once. Sample: blood, either unsorted or a sorted T cell fraction (not recorded which). Source of these receptors: a female donor with ankylosing spondylitis or in good health (not recorded which).

This clonotype was picked up many times. The chain combines TRBV2 with TRBJ2-7; 8 positions agree with TRBD1. The CDR3 is made up of 17 amino acids. V dropped 3 bases and J dropped 0; count of bases not matched to a gene: 10. Germline CDR1 and CDR2: SNHLY and FYNNEI. The CDR3 DNA is TGTGCCAGCAGTGAGGACAGGGAGCCCCTTAGCTCCTACGAGCAGTACTTC. Protein sequence: CASSEDREPLSSYEQYF.

This chain joins TRBV20-1 and TRBJ1-4; D gene ambiguous. Germline lookup yields CDR1 DFQATT and CDR2 SNEGSKA (reference sequence). The V gene lost 3 bases and the J gene lost 8 bases, with 19 bases spanning the gap. CDR3 length: 15 residues. CDR3 bases: TGCAGTGCTAGGCGTTCTATGGGCTTAGCAGAAAAACTGTTTTTT. Its translation: CSARRSMGLAEKLFF.

This clonotype has at least ten counts. The V call is TRBV5-1, the J call TRBJ1-1; TRBD1 is a possible D gene (6 bases). This CDR3 spans 14 amino acids. Trimming shortened V by 4 bases and J by 2 bases, and 12 bases separated the two germline ends. Per germline, CDR1 SGHRS and CDR2 YFSETQ. CDR3 loop: CASSTGTRNTEAFF. The DNA of the CDR3 is TGCGCCAGCAGCACAGGGACGCGAAACACTGAAGCTTTCTTT.

This chain links TRBV29-1 with TRBJ2-7, with D maybe TRBD2 (6 bases). CDR3 length: 12 residues. With 7 bases removed from V and 0 bases from J, the gap between germline ends came to 10 bases. Looked up from germline, CDR1 is SQVTM and CDR2 is ANQGSEA. CDR3 loop: CSGRGTSYEQYF. DNA for the CDR3: TGCAGCGGCCGGGGGACCTCCTACGAGCAGTACTTC.

This clonotype occurred a few times. The rearrangement joins TRBV5-1 to TRBJ2-7; tentatively, D is TRBD2 (5 bases). Looked up from germline, CDR1 is SGHRS and CDR2 is YFSETQ. This CDR3 is built from 13 residues. Trimming took off 0 bases at V and 7 bases at J, with 11 bases between the two ends. CDR3 in DNA: TGCGCCAGCAGCTTGGCCCGGTCGGGAGAGCAGTACTTC. The encoded protein is CASSLARSGEQYF.

This clonotype was recorded many times. The V gene is TRBV12-3 or TRBV12-4, the J gene TRBJ1-5; the D is unclear. This CDR3 contains 12 residues. The V gene lost 4 bases and the J gene lost 7 bases, with 8 bases spanning the gap. DNA for the CDR3: TGTGCCAGCAGTTATCCAATGCAGCCCCAGCATTTT. Its translation is CASSYPMQPQHF.

In its sample, this clonotype was seen many times. The CDR3 loop reads CSALGTGKTGELFF. CDR3 nucleotide sequence: TGCAGTGCTCTCGGGACAGGGAAAACCGGGGAGCTGTTTTTT. V usage is TRBV20-1 and J usage is TRBJ2-2; 9 nucleotides agree with TRBD1. Germline V CDR1 and CDR2: DFQATT, SNEGSKA (reference sequence). J gave up 5 bases and V 5 bases, and 6 bases lay outside the gene matches. The CDR3 spans 14 residues.

This clonotype has just a few counts. The rearrangement joins TRBV3-1 to TRBJ2-2, with TRBD1 identical over 9 bases. Trimming cost V 7 bases and J 4 bases; bases outside gene matches: 7. This CDR3 is built from 15 residues. Germline CDR1 is LGHDT and CDR2 is YNNKEL (reference sequence). This CDR3 reads CASNHWDRATGELFF. The CDR3 DNA reads TGTGCCAGCAACCACTGGGACAGGGCCACCGGGGAGCTGTTTTTT. Complete variable domain (other parts from reference TRBV3-1 and TRBJ2-2): DTAVSQTPKYLVTQMGNDKSIKCEQNLGHDTMYWYKQDSKKFLKIMFSYNNKELIINETVPNRFSPKSPDKAHLNLHINSLELGDSAVYFCASNHWDRATGELFFGEGSRLTVL.

The CDR3 nucleotides are TGTGCCAGCAGCGCCGGGACTAGCGGGACAGTTTCCCCCTACGAGCAGTACTTC. It translates to CASSAGTSGTVSPYEQYF. The rearrangement joins TRBV11-2 to TRBJ2-7; 13 nucleotides match TRBD2. Germline CDR1 reads SGHAT; CDR2 reads FQNNGV. This CDR3 spans 18 amino acids. After removal of 5 bases from V and 2 bases from J, the junction contained 12 bases not matched to a gene.

This clonotype was picked up many times. The chain is built from TRBV20-1 and TRBJ1-1; D unclear. Germline CDR1 is DFQATT and CDR2 is SNEGSKA (reference sequence). The ends were cut back, 6 bases at V and 1 base at J, with 15 bases in the middle. The CDR3 contains 14 residues. The CDR3 nucleotides read TGCAGTGCCGTAAACCCCGGGAGGAACACTGAAGCTTTCTTT. Its protein is CSAVNPGRNTEAFF.

The sample holds many counts of this clonotype. The V and J genes are TRBV29-1 and TRBJ1-3; D is unclear. CDR3 length: 16 amino acids. Germline V gives CDR1 SQVTM, CDR2 ANQGSEA. V was clipped by 4 bases and J by 0 bases, with 16 bases between them. The CDR3 DNA sequence: TGCAGCGTTGTTTGGTCCGCCGGTCGCTCTGGAAACACCATATATTTT. This codes for CSVVWSAGRSGNTIYF.

In its sample, this clonotype was seen a few times. The CDR3 sequence is CASSLKGANSGNTIYF. The CDR3 nucleotides read TGTGCCAGCAGCTTAAAGGGGGCCAACTCTGGAAACACCATATATTTT. This chain connects TRBV7-2 to TRBJ1-3; 7 bases match TRBD1. Looked up from germline, CDR1 is SGHTA and CDR2 is FQGNSA. The CDR3 length is 16 residues. V was pared by 2 bases and J by 0 bases, with 4 bases of the junction left unmatched.

V usage is TRBV3-1 and J usage is TRBJ2-7, with no clear D. This CDR3 is built from 15 residues. Germline V CDR1 and CDR2: LGHDT, YNNKEL (reference sequence). Deletions cut 4 bases from V and 1 base from J, with 14 bases between. As DNA, the CDR3 is TGTGCCAGCAGCCCTGCTAGGATTCAGTCCTACGAGCAGTACTTC. This gives the protein CASSPARIQSYEQYF.

This chain joins TRBV18 and TRBJ1-4; 8 positions match TRBD1. Germline-derived CDR1 and CDR2 are KGHSH and LQKENI. The J segment lost 5 bases and the V segment lost 0 bases, leaving 2 bases of the junction unmatched. CDR3 size: 15 residues. In nucleotides, the CDR3 is TGTGCCAGCTCACCACCCAACAGGGGGAATGAAAAACTGTTTTTT. As protein: CASSPPNRGNEKLFF. The variable domain in full, with the rest retrieved from reference TRBV18 and TRBJ1-4, is NAGVMQNPRHLVRRRGQEARLRCSPMKGHSHVYWYRQLPEEGLKFMVYLQKENIIDESGMPKERFSAEFPKEGPSILRIQQVVRGDSAAYFCASSPPNRGNEKLFFGSGTQLSVL.

Ten or more counts support this clonotype. The gene calls are TRBV5-1 and TRBJ1-2; D is ambiguous. Trimming removed 3 bases at V and 4 bases at J, with 13 bases between. The CDR3 loop spans 14 amino acids. CDR1 SGHRS and CDR2 YFSETQ come from the germline V gene. The CDR3 reads CASSSEDGSYGYTF. CDR3 in DNA: TGCGCCAGCAGCTCTGAGGATGGGTCCTATGGCTACACCTTC.

This clonotype was observed at least ten times. The genes are TRBV10-3 and TRBJ2-1; D uncertain. Germline CDR1 reads ENHRY; CDR2 reads SYGVKD. The CDR3 is 14 residues long. V was trimmed by 2 bases and J by 5 bases, leaving 10 bases between them. The CDR3 sequence: CAISEGTTNNEQFF. The CDR3 nucleotides are TGTGCCATCAGTGAGGGCACCACCAACAATGAGCAGTTCTTC.

This clonotype was counted ten times or more. For the CDR3, the DNA is TGCAGTGCCACGAGGACAGGGTACCAAGAGACCCAGTACTTC. Amino acid sequence: CSATRTGYQETQYF. The chain combines TRBV20-1 with TRBJ2-5; 8 bases match TRBD1. Germline V gives CDR1 DFQATT, CDR2 SNEGSKA (reference sequence). J lost 0 bases, V lost 6 bases, and 6 bases had no gene match. The CDR3 loop spans 14 amino acids.

This clonotype was recorded many times. The rearrangement uses TRBV29-1 and TRBJ1-2; 7 bases match TRBD1. Looked up from germline, CDR1 is SQVTM and CDR2 is ANQGSEA. V was clipped by 0 bases and J by 6 bases; unmatched bases: 7. The CDR3 sequence is 14 residues long. The CDR3 nucleotides read TGCAGCGTTGAAGAGGAAGGGGGCGGTCATGGCTACACCTTC. This codes for CSVEEEGGGHGYTF.